A single sample gave rise to the 2 T cell receptor beta chains below, sequenced in a study of blood T cell repertoires in COVID-19. Sequencing was performed with immunoSEQ multiplex PCR; in TCRdb, only in-frame clones are kept and a portion is missing. The sample shows under 150,000 clones, around four fifths of them seen only once. Sequenced material: peripheral blood. The receptors shown here come from a woman in her 40s with acute or convalescent COVID-19.

The chain joins TRBV27 to TRBJ1-1, with 10 bases identical to TRBD1. V lost 9 bases, J lost 2 bases, and 15 bases stayed unmatched. Germline CDR1 MNHEY, CDR2 SMNVEV (reference sequence). The CDR3 is made up of 17 amino acids. CDR3 residues: CASSSSTGGSLNTEAFF. The DNA of the CDR3 is TGTGCCAGTTCCTCCTCGACAGGGGGCTCGCTTAACACTGAAGCTTTCTTT.

The chain combines TRBV7-6 with TRBJ2-1; TRBD2 agrees at 11 bases. This CDR3 comprises 20 residues. Germline V CDR1 and CDR2: SGHVS, FNYEAQ. V was pared by 5 bases and J by 0 bases, with 15 bases of the junction left unmatched. The CDR3 loop reads CASSPQLAGERKSSYNEQFF. For the CDR3, the DNA is TGTGCCAGCAGCCCTCAACTAGCGGGGGAACGTAAGAGCTCCTACAATGAGCAGTTCTTC.